These 2 T cell receptor beta chains were sequenced from one sample in a study of blood T cell repertoires in COVID-19. Sequencing used immunoSEQ multiplex PCR; TCRdb keeps in-frame clones, though not all of them. The sample carries about 52,000 clones, approximately 89% recorded once. What was sequenced was peripheral blood. These receptors were taken from an elderly man with active or convalescent COVID-19.

The chain uses TRBV7-9 and TRBJ1-1; D unresolved. The CDR3 is 15 residues long. The V and J ends lost 5 bases and 4 bases respectively, with 17 bases between them. Germline V gives CDR1 SEHNR, CDR2 FQNEAQ (reference sequence). The CDR3 nucleotides are TGTGCCAGCAGCCGTTACTTTAGCACTTTCACTGAAGCTTTCTTT. Its protein product is CASSRYFSTFTEAFF.

The table lists this clone with a count of one. The genes are TRBV4-1 and TRBJ1-2; 7 bases are shared with TRBD1. Looked up from germline, CDR1 is MGHRA and CDR2 is YSYEKL. The CDR3 has 15 amino acids. The junction had 9 bases not matched to a gene; V was cut back by 1 base and J by 7 bases. CDR3 in amino acids: CASSQAQTGVLGYTF. The CDR3 nucleotides read TGCGCCAGCAGCCAAGCCCAAACAGGGGTGCTTGGCTACACCTTC.